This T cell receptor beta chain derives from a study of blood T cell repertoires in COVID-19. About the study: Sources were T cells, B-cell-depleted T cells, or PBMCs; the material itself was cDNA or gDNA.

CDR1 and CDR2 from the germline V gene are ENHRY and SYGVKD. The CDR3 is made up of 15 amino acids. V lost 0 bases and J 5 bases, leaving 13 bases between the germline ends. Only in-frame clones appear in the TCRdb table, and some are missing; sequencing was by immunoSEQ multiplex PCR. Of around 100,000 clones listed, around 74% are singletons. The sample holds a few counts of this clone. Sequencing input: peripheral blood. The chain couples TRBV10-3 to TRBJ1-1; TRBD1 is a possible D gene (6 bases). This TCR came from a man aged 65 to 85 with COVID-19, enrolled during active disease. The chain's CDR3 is CAISESGRGGTEAFF. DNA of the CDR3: TGTGCCATCAGTGAGTCGGGGAGAGGGGGAACTGAAGCTTTCTTT.